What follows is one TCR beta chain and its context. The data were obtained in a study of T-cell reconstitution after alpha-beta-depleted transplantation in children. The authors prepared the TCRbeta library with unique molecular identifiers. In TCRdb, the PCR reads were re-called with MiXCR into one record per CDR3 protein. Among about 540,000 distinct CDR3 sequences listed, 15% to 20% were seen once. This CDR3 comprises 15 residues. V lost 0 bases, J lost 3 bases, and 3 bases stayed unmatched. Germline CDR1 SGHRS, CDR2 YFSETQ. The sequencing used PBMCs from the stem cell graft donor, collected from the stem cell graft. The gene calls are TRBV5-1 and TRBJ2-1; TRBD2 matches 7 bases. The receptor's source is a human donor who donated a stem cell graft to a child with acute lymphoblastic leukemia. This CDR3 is CASSLEASGYNEQFF. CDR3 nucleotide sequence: TGCGCCAGCAGCTTGGAGGCTAGCGGCTACAATGAGCAGTTCTTC.